This T cell receptor (beta chain) was captured in a study of blood T cell repertoires in COVID-19. Measured with immunoSEQ multiplex PCR; TCRdb has only the in-frame clones, and not every one. The sample comprises about 170,000 clones, around 83% of which are singletons, and 3.5% to 4% rests with the top ten. This CDR3 is built from 14 residues. V lost 3 bases to trimming and J lost 6 bases, with 15 bases between them. Germline V gene sequence: CDR1 MNHEY, CDR2 SVGEGT. The rearrangement links TRBV6-2 or TRBV6-3 to TRBJ2-7; weak D call: TRBD1 (6 bases). Sample: PBMCs or T cells enriched from blood (not recorded which). This TCR derives from a woman in her forties or fifties in a cohort exposed to, infected with or recovered from COVID-19 (not recorded which). CDR3 loop: CASSYMGAQLEQYF. CDR3 bases: TGTGCCAGCAGTTATATGGGGGCCCAACTCGAGCAGTACTTC.